Presented here are 7 T cell receptor beta chains from one specimen sequenced in a study of T cells after yellow fever vaccination. Each CDR3 protein gets one entry after TCRdb re-called the 5' RACE reads with MiXCR. The sample holds about 350,000 distinct CDR3 sequences, roughly 8.6% seen once. Sequenced material: PBMCs, taken about 41 days after the first yellow fever vaccination. The source is a man between 18 and 29 years old who received the YFV17D yellow fever vaccine.

This clonotype was counted at least ten times. The chain recombines TRBV7-2 with TRBJ2-7, with TRBD1 matching over 9 bases. With 1 base clipped from V and 4 bases from J, the junction kept 2 bases outside the gene matches. The CDR3 sequence is 14 residues long. Germline CDR1 is SGHTA and CDR2 is FQGNSA. The CDR3 loop reads CASSLGDRVYEQYV. CDR3 in DNA: TGTGCCAGCAGCTTAGGGGACAGGGTTTACGAGCAGTACGTC.

This sequence joins TRBV4-1 and TRBJ1-3, with unresolved D. Per the germline V gene, CDR1 is MGHRA and CDR2 is YSYEKL. Trimming removed 2 bases from V and 0 bases from J, with 14 bases in between. The CDR3 totals 17 residues. The CDR3 nucleotides are TGCGCCAGCAGCCAACATTACCGGACGGACTCTGGAAACACCATATATTTT. It codes for CASSQHYRTDSGNTIYF.

The V and J genes are TRBV6-2 or TRBV6-3 and TRBJ1-3; a weak D match, TRBD1 (5 bases). Trimming removed 7 bases from V and 4 bases from J, with 11 bases in between. The length of the CDR3 is 13 residues. Looked up from germline, CDR1 is MNHEY and CDR2 is SVGEGT. CDR3 in DNA: TGTGCCAGCATCGGGACGGCCGGAAACACCATATATTTT. As protein: CASIGTAGNTIYF.

V is TRBV18 and J is TRBJ1-1; D ambiguous. The CDR3 runs to 14 residues. Germline V gene lookup returns CDR1 KGHSH and CDR2 LQKENI. The ends were cut back, 9 bases at V and 3 bases at J, with 17 bases in the middle. CDR3 amino acids: CASSGEGKDTEAFF. In DNA, the CDR3 is TGTGCCAGTTCGGGAGAGGGAAAAGACACTGAAGCTTTCTTT.

In its sample, this clonotype was seen a few times. The chain combines TRBV6-4 with TRBJ1-2, with 10 positions matching TRBD1. Trimming at V came to 6 bases and at J to 8 bases, leaving 15 bases not matched to a gene. The germline V gene encodes CDR1 MRHNA and CDR2 SNTAGT. CDR3 size: 16 residues. The CDR3 DNA reads TGTGCCAGCAGGATGGGGGACAGGGGATATCGTGGAGGCTACACCTTC. This gives the protein CASRMGDRGYRGGYTF.

There are many counts of this clonotype. V is TRBV5-1 and J is TRBJ2-3; D possibly corresponds to TRBD2 (6 bases). The CDR3 spans 14 residues. Germline V CDR1 and CDR2: SGHRS, YFSETQ. V was trimmed by 1 base and J by 7 bases, leaving 13 bases between them. CDR3 DNA sequence: TGCGCCAGCAGCTTGATGGCGGGGCCAAATACGCAGTATTTT. Its protein is CASSLMAGPNTQYF.

This clonotype has more than one count but fewer than ten. V usage is TRBV10-3 and J usage is TRBJ1-4, with 8 positions matching TRBD1. The V gene end was trimmed by 2 bases and the J gene end by 2 bases; junction bases not matched to a gene: 4. The germline gives CDR1 ENHRY, CDR2 SYGVKD. The CDR3 has 16 residues. CDR3 DNA: TGTGCCATCAGTGAGCTATCAGGGGGCACTAATGAAAAACTGTTTTTT. Its protein product is CAISELSGGTNEKLFF.